Listed below are T cell receptor beta chains from one sample, sequenced in a study of T-cell memory formation after mild COVID-19. TCRdb ran MiXCR on the 5' RACE reads and lists one entry per CDR3 protein. The sample yields approximately 350,000 distinct CDR3 sequences, around 28% seen once. The sample taken for sequencing was PBMCs or a T cell subset sorted from them (not recorded which). The receptors were gathered from an adult woman who had mild COVID-19 (a few samples of this study predate the infection). Cell type and time point are not known. CDR3s include the opening cysteine and the closing phenylalanine or tryptophan. The D gene is left open where the match is weak. Some rows mark clone size as missing; the rest say once, few, many or name a class of expanded clone.

V gene,clone size,J gene,D gene,CDR3 DNA,CDR3 protein
TRBV5-1,few,TRBJ2-1,TRBD2,TGCGCCAGCAGCTTGGTTCTAGCGGGGGGTACCAATGAGCAGTTCTTC,CASSLVLAGGTNEQFF
TRBV7-3,few,TRBJ1-6,.,TGTGCCAGCAGCCAAGAAGGATCCTATAATTCACCCCTCCACTTT,CASSQEGSYNSPLHF
TRBV4-1,.,TRBJ2-7,.,TGCGCCAGCAGCCAAGATAATACAGGGTATTACGAGCAGTACTTC,CASSQDNTGYYEQYF
TRBV12-3/TRBV12-4,.,TRBJ2-1,TRBD1,TGTGCCAGCAGTTTCACAGGGGGCTCTGATGAGCAGTTCTTC,CASSFTGGSDEQFF
TRBV20-1,.,TRBJ2-5,.,TGCAGTGCTAGAGACCGTCGCCAGGGGGGGACCCAGTACTTC,CSARDRRQGGTQYF
TRBV11-1,.,TRBJ2-1,.,TGTGCCAGCAGCCCTAAAAAGGGATACCCCTACAATGAGCAGTTCTTC,CASSPKKGYPYNEQFF
TRBV7-8,.,TRBJ1-6,.,TGTGCCAGCAGCTTTCTTCAAGATTCACCCCTCCACTTT,CASSFLQDSPLHF
TRBV20-1,.,TRBJ2-1,TRBD2,TGCAGTGCTAGAGACACGGGACTAGCGAACGGCAATGAGCAGTTCTTC,CSARDTGLANGNEQFF
TRBV4-2,few,TRBJ1-2,.,TGTGCCAGCAGCCAAGTAAAGAAGGACCGCAACTATGGCTACACCTTC,CASSQVKKDRNYGYTF
TRBV3-1,.,TRBJ2-6,.,TGTGCCAGCGAAAACTCTGGGGCCAACGTCCTGACTTTC,CASENSGANVLTF
TRBV7-6,.,TRBJ2-3,TRBD2,TGTGCCAGCAGCGTCCCCGGACTAGCGGGTAGCACAGATACGCAGTATTTT,CASSVPGLAGSTDTQYF
TRBV9,.,TRBJ2-5,.,TGTGCCAGCAGCGTAGATCTGGCGGAGACCCAGTACTTC,CASSVDLAETQYF
TRBV20-1,.,TRBJ1-1,.,TGCAGTGCTGTAGGGAACACTGAAGCTTTCTTT,CSAVGNTEAFF
TRBV29-1,.,TRBJ2-1,TRBD2,TGCAGCGTAGAGAGGACTAGCGGGAGCTTCAATGAGCAGTTCTTC,CSVERTSGSFNEQFF
TRBV9,.,TRBJ1-1,.,TGTGCCAGCAGCGTAGGAGCCGGACAGTGGAACACTGAAGCTTTCTTT,CASSVGAGQWNTEAFF
TRBV29-1,once,TRBJ2-3,.,TGCAGCGTTGGGACACGGGGTATTTCGGATACGCAGTATTTT,CSVGTRGISDTQYF
TRBV9,.,TRBJ2-7,.,TGTGCCAGCAGCGTAGCCGACCCCTACGAGCAGTACTTC,CASSVADPYEQYF
TRBV18,.,TRBJ2-7,.,TGTGCCAGCTCACCTACTACTGGGAGGCTAGGCTCCTACGAGCAGTACTTC,CASSPTTGRLGSYEQYF
TRBV6-5,many,TRBJ2-7,.,TGTGCCAGCAGTTACAGAGCGTCCTACGAGCAGTACTTC,CASSYRASYEQYF
TRBV30,.,TRBJ2-7,.,TGTGCCTTCTCAGAGACCTACGAGCAGTACTTC,CAFSETYEQYF
TRBV5-5,few,TRBJ2-1,TRBD2,TGTGCCAGCAGCGGACTAGTCGCTGAGCAGTTCTTC,CASSGLVAEQFF
TRBV19,many,TRBJ1-1,.,TGTGCCAGTAGTTTCAGGAACACTGAAGCTTTCTTT,CASSFRNTEAFF
TRBV10-3,few,TRBJ2-5,TRBD2,TGTGCCATCAGTGAGAGCGGGGGGACACGGGAGACCCAGTACTTC,CAISESGGTRETQYF
TRBV9,once,TRBJ1-2,TRBD1,TGTGCCAGCAGCCATCCACAAACAGGGGGAGTGTATGGCTACACCTTC,CASSHPQTGGVYGYTF
TRBV5-1,few,TRBJ2-7,.,TGCGCCAGCAGCTTCGAGGGGGACGAGCAGTACTTC,CASSFEGDEQYF
TRBV12-3/TRBV12-4,.,TRBJ1-2,.,TGTGCCAGCAGTTCGGCAGGTCCTCCCTATGGCTACACCTTC,CASSSAGPPYGYTF
TRBV7-9,once,TRBJ1-3,.,TGTGCCAGCAGCTTAGGTCGGGTCAACACCATATATTTT,CASSLGRVNTIYF
TRBV29-1,.,TRBJ1-3,.,TGCAGCGTTGAAGATGGGTTAAACTCTGGAAACACCATATATTTT,CSVEDGLNSGNTIYF
TRBV29-1,.,TRBJ2-7,.,TGCAGCGCCCGGACGGACTCCTACGAGCAGTACTTC,CSARTDSYEQYF
TRBV4-2,.,TRBJ2-1,TRBD2,TGTGCCAGCAGCCAAGTTGTAGCGGGTACCGGCTACAATGAGCAGTTCTTC,CASSQVVAGTGYNEQFF
TRBV4-1,.,TRBJ1-5,.,TGCGCCAGCAGCCACGACTGGACAGCGGTTGGGCCCCAGCATTTT,CASSHDWTAVGPQHF
TRBV20-1,few,TRBJ1-4,.,TGCAGTGCTAGAGATTCTGGGGAGTTTACCTCCGAAAAACTGTTTTTT,CSARDSGEFTSEKLFF
TRBV5-5,few,TRBJ2-7,TRBD1,TGTGCCAGCAGCCGGGCCGGGACAGGACGCTCCGAGCAGTACTTC,CASSRAGTGRSEQYF
TRBV6-2/TRBV6-3,many,TRBJ2-6,.,TGTGCCAGCAGTTACAGAGTCTCTGGGGCCAACGTCCTGACTTTC,CASSYRVSGANVLTF
TRBV15,few,TRBJ1-3,.,TGTGCCACCAGCAGAGATCGAACAGGGGGAAACACCATATATTTT,CATSRDRTGGNTIYF
TRBV9,once,TRBJ2-3,.,TGTGCCAGCAGCGTAGGCGAGGGAGGGGGTAGCACAGATACGCAGTATTTT,CASSVGEGGGSTDTQYF
TRBV14,few,TRBJ2-7,TRBD1,TGTGCCAGCAGCCTTCGCGGACAGGACTACGAGCAGTACTTC,CASSLRGQDYEQYF
TRBV4-1,.,TRBJ2-1,TRBD2,TGCGCCAGCAGCCAGGCCGGGACTAGCGCGTACAATGAGCAGTTCTTC,CASSQAGTSAYNEQFF
TRBV21-1,.,TRBJ1-2,.,TGTGCCAGCAGCGAAGGGCCAGGGGATAACTATGGCTACACCTTC,CASSEGPGDNYGYTF
TRBV24-1,.,TRBJ2-2,TRBD2,TGTGCCACGCGAAGCGGGGGGGCCCTCGAACTCGGGGAGCTGTTTTTT,CATRSGGALELGELFF
TRBV5-1,few,TRBJ2-7,.,TGCGCCAGCAGCTTGGAGGCCAGCCTCGAGCAGTACTTC,CASSLEASLEQYF
TRBV12-3/TRBV12-4,few,TRBJ2-1,.,TGTGCCAGCAGTTTATTAGCGAATGAGCAGTTCTTC,CASSLLANEQFF
TRBV5-1,.,TRBJ2-1,TRBD1,TGCGCCAGCAGCTTGGACAGGGGGTCCTCCTACAATGAGCAGTTCTTC,CASSLDRGSSYNEQFF
TRBV19,.,TRBJ2-7,TRBD2,TGTGCCAGTAGTATAGGACTAGCGGGACCCTACGAGCAGTACTTC,CASSIGLAGPYEQYF
TRBV7-3,.,TRBJ2-3,.,TGTGCCAGCAGCTGGGACACTAGCACAGATACGCAGTATTTT,CASSWDTSTDTQYF